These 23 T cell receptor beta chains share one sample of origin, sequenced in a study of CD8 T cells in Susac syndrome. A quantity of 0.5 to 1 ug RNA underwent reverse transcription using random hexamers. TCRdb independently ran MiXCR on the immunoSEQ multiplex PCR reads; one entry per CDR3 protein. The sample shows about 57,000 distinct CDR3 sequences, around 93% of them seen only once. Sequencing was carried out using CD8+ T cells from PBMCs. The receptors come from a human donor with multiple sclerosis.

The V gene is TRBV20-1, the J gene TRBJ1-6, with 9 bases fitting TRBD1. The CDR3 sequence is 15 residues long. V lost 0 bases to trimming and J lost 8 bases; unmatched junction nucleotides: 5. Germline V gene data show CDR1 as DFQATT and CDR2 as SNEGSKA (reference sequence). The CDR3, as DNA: TGCAGTGCTAGAGATTTAACAGGGGGCTATTCACCCCTCCACTTT. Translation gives CSARDLTGGYSPLHF.

The CDR3: CASSHLFTGGLTEAFF. CDR3 in DNA: TGCGCCAGCAGCCATCTTTTTACAGGGGGGCTCACTGAAGCTTTCTTT. The gene calls are TRBV4-1 and TRBJ1-1, with 8 bases that match TRBD1. CDR1 MGHRA and CDR2 YSYEKL come from the germline V gene. V dropped 3 bases and J dropped 4; count of bases not matched to a gene: 10. The CDR3 has 16 amino acids.

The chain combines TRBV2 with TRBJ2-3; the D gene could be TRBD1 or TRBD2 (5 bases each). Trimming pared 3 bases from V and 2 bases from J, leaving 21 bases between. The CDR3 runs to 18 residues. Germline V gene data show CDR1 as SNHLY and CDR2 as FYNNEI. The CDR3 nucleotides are TGTGCCAGCAGTGATTACCGAGAGACGAGGGGCCTCACAGATACGCAGTATTTT. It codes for CASSDYRETRGLTDTQYF.

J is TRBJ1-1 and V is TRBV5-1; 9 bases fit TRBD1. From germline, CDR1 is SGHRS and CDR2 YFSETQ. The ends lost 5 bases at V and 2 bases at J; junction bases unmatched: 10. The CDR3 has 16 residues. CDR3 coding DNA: TGCGCCAGCAGTATGTTTGGGACAGGGCCAAACACTGAAGCTTTCTTT. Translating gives CASSMFGTGPNTEAFF.

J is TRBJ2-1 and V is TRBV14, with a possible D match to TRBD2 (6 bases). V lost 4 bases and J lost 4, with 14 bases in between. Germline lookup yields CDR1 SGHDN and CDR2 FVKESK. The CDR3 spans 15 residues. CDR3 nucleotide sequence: TGTGCCAGCAGCCGCCTGCGCGGGGCTTACAATGAGCAGTTCTTC. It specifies CASSRLRGAYNEQFF.

The CDR3 nucleotides are TGTGCCAGCTCTGTTAGTGTTGACGAGCAGTACTTC. Its translation: CASSVSVDEQYF. The chain carries TRBV28 and TRBJ2-7; the D is unclear. This CDR3 spans 12 amino acids. Germline assignment: CDR1 MDHEN and CDR2 SYDVKM. V lost 8 bases to trimming and J lost 5 bases, with 13 bases between them.

This CDR3 reads CASTRPGGREQFF. Here the CDR3 DNA reads TGTGCCAGCACCAGGCCCGGGGGCCGCGAGCAGTTCTTC. This chain connects TRBV13 to TRBJ2-1; D is possibly TRBD1 or TRBD2 (6 bases each). The germline gives CDR1 PRHDT, CDR2 FYEKMQ (reference sequence). Between the trimmed V and J ends, which lost 7 bases and 10 bases, there was a span of 17 bases. The CDR3 consists of 13 residues.

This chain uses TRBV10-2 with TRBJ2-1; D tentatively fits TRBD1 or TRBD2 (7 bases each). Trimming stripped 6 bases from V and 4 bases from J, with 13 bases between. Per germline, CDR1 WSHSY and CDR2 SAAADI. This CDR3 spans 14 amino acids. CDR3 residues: CASRQGGAYNEQFF. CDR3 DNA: TGCGCCAGCAGGCAGGGGGGGGCTTACAATGAGCAGTTCTTC.

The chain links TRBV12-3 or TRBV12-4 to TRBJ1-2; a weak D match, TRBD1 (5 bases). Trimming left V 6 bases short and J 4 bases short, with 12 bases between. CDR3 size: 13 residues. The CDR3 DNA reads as TGTGCCAGCAGGGGACGGGCCCCCTATGGCTACACCTTC. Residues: CASRGRAPYGYTF.

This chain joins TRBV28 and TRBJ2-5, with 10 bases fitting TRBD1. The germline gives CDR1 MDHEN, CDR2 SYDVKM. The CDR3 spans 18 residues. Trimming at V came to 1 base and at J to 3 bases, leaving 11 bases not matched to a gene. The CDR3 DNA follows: TGTGCCAGCAGTTTATCCAGGGACAGGGGAAATCTAAAAGAGACCCAGTACTTC. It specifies CASSLSRDRGNLKETQYF.

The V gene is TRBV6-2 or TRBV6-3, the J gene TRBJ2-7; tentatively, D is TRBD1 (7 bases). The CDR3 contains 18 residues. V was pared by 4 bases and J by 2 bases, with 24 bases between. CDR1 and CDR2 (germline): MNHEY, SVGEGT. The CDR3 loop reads CASSLTRIPGQGAYEQYF. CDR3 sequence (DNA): TGTGCCAGCAGTTTGACTAGGATTCCCGGCCAGGGGGCCTACGAGCAGTACTTC.

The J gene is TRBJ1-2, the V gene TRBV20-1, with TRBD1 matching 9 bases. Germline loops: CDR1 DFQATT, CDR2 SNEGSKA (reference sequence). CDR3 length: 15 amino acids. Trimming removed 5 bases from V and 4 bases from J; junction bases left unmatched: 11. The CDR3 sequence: CSARIPGQGFYGYTF. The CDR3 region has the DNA TGCAGTGCTCGAATTCCGGGACAGGGATTCTATGGCTACACCTTC.

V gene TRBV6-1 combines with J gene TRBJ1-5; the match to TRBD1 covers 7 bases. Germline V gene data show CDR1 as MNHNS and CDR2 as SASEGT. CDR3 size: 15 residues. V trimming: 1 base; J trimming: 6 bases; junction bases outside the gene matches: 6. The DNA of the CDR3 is TGTGCCAGCAGTGAAGGACAGGGCTTGGGTCAGCCCCAGCATTTT. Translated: CASSEGQGLGQPQHF.

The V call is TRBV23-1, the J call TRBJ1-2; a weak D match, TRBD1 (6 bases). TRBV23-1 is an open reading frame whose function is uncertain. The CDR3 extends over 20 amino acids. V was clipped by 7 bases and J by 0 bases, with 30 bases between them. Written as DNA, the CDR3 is TGCGCCAGCACTATTCTTACGAGGCGCCGTACAGGGAGCCCTAACTATGGCTACACCTTC. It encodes CASTILTRRRTGSPNYGYTF.

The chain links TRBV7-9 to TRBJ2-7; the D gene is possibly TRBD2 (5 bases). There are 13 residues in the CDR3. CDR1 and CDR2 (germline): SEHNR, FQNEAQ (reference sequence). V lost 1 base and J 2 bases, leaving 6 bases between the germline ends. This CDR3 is CASSLGRTYEQYF. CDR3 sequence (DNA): TGTGCCAGCAGCTTAGGGAGGACCTACGAGCAGTACTTC.

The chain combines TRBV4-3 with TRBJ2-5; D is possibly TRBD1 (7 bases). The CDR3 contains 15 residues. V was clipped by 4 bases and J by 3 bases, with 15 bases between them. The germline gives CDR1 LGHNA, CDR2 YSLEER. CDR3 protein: CASSLLDREEETQYF. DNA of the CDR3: TGCGCCAGCAGCCTTCTCGACAGGGAGGAAGAGACCCAGTACTTC.

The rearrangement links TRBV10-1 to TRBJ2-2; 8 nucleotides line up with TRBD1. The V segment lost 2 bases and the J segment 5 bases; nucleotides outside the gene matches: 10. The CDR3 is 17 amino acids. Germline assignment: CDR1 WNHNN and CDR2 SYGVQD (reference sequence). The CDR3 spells CASSEPEGTGGTGELFF. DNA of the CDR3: TGCGCCAGCAGTGAGCCGGAGGGGACAGGAGGGACCGGGGAGCTGTTTTTT.

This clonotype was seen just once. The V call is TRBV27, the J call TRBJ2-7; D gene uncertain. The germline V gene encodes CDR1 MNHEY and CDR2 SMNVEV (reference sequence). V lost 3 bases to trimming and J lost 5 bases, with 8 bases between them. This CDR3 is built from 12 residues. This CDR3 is CASSFPPNEQYF. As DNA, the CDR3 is TGTGCCAGCAGTTTCCCACCCAACGAGCAGTACTTC.

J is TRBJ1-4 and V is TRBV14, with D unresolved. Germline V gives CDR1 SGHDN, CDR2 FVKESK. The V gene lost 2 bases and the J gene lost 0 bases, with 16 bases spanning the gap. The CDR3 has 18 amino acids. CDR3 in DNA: TGTGCCAGCAGCCAATCGATTTCATCGGGCACAACTAATGAAAAACTGTTTTTT. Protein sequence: CASSQSISSGTTNEKLFF.

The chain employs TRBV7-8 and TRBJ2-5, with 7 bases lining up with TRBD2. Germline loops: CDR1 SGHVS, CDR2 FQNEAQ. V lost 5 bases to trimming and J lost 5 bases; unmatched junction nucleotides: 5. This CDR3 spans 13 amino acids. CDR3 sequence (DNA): TGTGCCAGCAGCCAGGGAGGGACGGAGACCCAGTACTTC. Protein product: CASSQGGTETQYF. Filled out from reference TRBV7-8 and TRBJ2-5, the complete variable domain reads GAGVSQSPRYKVAKRGQDVALRCDPISGHVSLFWYQQALGQGPEFLTYFQNEAQLDKSGLPSDRFFAERPEGSVSTLKIQRTQQEDSAVYLCASSQGGTETQYFGPGTRLLVL.

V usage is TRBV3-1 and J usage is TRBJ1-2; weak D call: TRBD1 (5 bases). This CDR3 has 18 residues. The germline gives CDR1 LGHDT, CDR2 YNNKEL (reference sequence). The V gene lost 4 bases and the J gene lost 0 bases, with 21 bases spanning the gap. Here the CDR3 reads CASSLTSGRDLANYGYTF. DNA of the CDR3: TGTGCCAGCAGCCTTACCTCGGGCAGGGATCTAGCTAACTATGGCTACACCTTC. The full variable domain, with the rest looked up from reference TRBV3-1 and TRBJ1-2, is DTAVSQTPKYLVTQMGNDKSIKCEQNLGHDTMYWYKQDSKKFLKIMFSYNNKELIINETVPNRFSPKSPDKAHLNLHINSLELGDSAVYFCASSLTSGRDLANYGYTFGSGTRLTVV.

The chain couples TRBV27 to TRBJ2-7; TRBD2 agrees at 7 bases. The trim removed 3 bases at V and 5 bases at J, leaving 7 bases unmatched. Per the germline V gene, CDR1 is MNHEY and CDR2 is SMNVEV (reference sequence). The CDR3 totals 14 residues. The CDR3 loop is CASSFLVGGDEQYF. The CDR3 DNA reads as TGTGCCAGCAGTTTTTTGGTGGGAGGGGACGAGCAGTACTTC.

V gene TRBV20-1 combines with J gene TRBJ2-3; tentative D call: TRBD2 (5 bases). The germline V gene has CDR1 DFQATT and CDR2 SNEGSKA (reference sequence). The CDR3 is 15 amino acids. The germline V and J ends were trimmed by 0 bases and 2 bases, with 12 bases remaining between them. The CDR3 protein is CSARDPGDPTDTQYF. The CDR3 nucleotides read TGCAGTGCTAGAGATCCCGGGGATCCCACAGATACGCAGTATTTT.